Listed below are T cell receptor beta chains from one sample, sequenced in a study of breast tumors, draining lymph nodes, adjacent tissues. Via MiXCR, TCRdb re-called the multiplex PCR reads, giving one row per CDR3 protein. The sample consists of hundreds of thousands of distinct CDR3 sequences, about 34% of them appearing once. The sample consisted of axillary lymph node tissue. These receptors were collected from a female donor with breast cancer. Some clones in this sample may be carry-over from other donors' samples. The CDR3 runs from the conserved cysteine through the conserved F or W. Each record gives: D gene, V gene, J gene, clone size, CDR3 DNA, CDR3 protein. A D gene is named only where the DNA matches it firmly. A row's size may be missing; if present it is once, few, many or a size class.

d_call: NA
v_call: TRBV6-2/TRBV6-3
j_call: TRBJ2-3
clone_size: many
cdr3_nt: TGTGCCAGCAGGCAATTTTCAGGGGCCCTCACAGATACGCAGTATTTT
cdr3_aa: CASRQFSGALTDTQYF

d_call: TRBD1
v_call: TRBV5-5
j_call: TRBJ2-2
clone_size: many
cdr3_nt: TGTGCCAGCAGCACCGGGGCCACAGGGGAAGGCCCAACCGGGGAGCTGTTTTTT
cdr3_aa: CASSTGATGEGPTGELFF

d_call: TRBD2
v_call: TRBV6-1
j_call: TRBJ2-3
clone_size: NA
cdr3_nt: TGTGCCAGCAGTGGACTAGCGGGATACGGAGATACGCAGTATTTT
cdr3_aa: CASSGLAGYGDTQYF

d_call: NA
v_call: TRBV14
j_call: TRBJ1-1
clone_size: few
cdr3_nt: TGTGCCAGCAGCCAAGATCTAACGAACACTGAAGCTTTCTTT
cdr3_aa: CASSQDLTNTEAFF

d_call: TRBD2
v_call: TRBV14
j_call: TRBJ2-5
clone_size: NA
cdr3_nt: TGTGCCAGCAGCCAAGCAGCTCCACTAGCGGGAGGGGCAGAAGAAACCCAGTACTTC
cdr3_aa: CASSQAAPLAGGAEETQYF

d_call: NA
v_call: TRBV14
j_call: TRBJ2-5
clone_size: NA
cdr3_nt: TGTGCCAGCAGCCAAGATAATCGGGGCACAGATACGCCGTACTTC
cdr3_aa: CASSQDNRGTDTPYF

d_call: NA
v_call: TRBV6-6
j_call: TRBJ2-7
clone_size: many
cdr3_nt: TGTGCCAGCAGTCGCGAGGGAGTTGGCGAGCAGTACTTC
cdr3_aa: CASSREGVGEQYF

d_call: NA
v_call: TRBV5-1
j_call: TRBJ2-7
clone_size: many
cdr3_nt: TGCGCCAGCAGCTGGGGGACGAGCTCCTACGAGCAGTACTTC
cdr3_aa: CASSWGTSSYEQYF

d_call: TRBD2
v_call: TRBV13
j_call: TRBJ2-7
clone_size: many
cdr3_nt: TGTGCCAGCAGGGTACATAGCGGGAGGGCCTTTGAGCAGTACTTC
cdr3_aa: CASRVHSGRAFEQYF

d_call: NA
v_call: TRBV18
j_call: TRBJ2-5
clone_size: many
cdr3_nt: TGTGCCAGCTCCCAGGGCGGAAAAGAGACCCAGTACTTC
cdr3_aa: CASSQGGKETQYF

d_call: NA
v_call: TRBV19
j_call: TRBJ2-5
clone_size: many
cdr3_nt: TGTGCCAGTAGTACCCGGGACACGATACACGCGGAGACCCAGTACTTC
cdr3_aa: CASSTRDTIHAETQYF

d_call: NA
v_call: TRBV6-6
j_call: TRBJ1-2
clone_size: NA
cdr3_nt: TGTGCCAGCAGTCACTCGGGGGCCCATGGCTACACCTTC
cdr3_aa: CASSHSGAHGYTF

d_call: NA
v_call: TRBV15
j_call: TRBJ1-1
clone_size: NA
cdr3_nt: TGTGCCACCAGCAGGGAAATGAACACTGAAGCTTTCTTT
cdr3_aa: CATSREMNTEAFF

d_call: TRBD1
v_call: TRBV6-6
j_call: TRBJ1-5
clone_size: NA
cdr3_nt: TGTGCCAGCAGTTGGGACAGCTCCTATCAGCCCCAGCATTTT
cdr3_aa: CASSWDSSYQPQHF

d_call: TRBD1
v_call: TRBV2
j_call: TRBJ1-6
clone_size: medium-sized
cdr3_nt: TGTGCCAGCAGCCCAGACAGGGTTAATTCACCCCTCCACTTT
cdr3_aa: CASSPDRVNSPLHF

d_call: NA
v_call: TRBV6-6
j_call: TRBJ1-5
clone_size: many
cdr3_nt: TGTGCCAGCAGTTACTCGAGTGGATACAATCAGCCCCAGCATTTT
cdr3_aa: CASSYSSGYNQPQHF

d_call: NA
v_call: TRBV29-1
j_call: TRBJ1-6
clone_size: NA
cdr3_nt: TGCAGCCCCGGACAGTTTAATTCACCCCTCCACTTT
cdr3_aa: CSPGQFNSPLHF

d_call: TRBD1
v_call: TRBV20-1
j_call: TRBJ2-5
clone_size: NA
cdr3_nt: TGCAGTGTTCGCCGAGGACAGGGTTGGGAGACCCAGTACTTT
cdr3_aa: CSVRRGQGWETQYF

d_call: NA
v_call: TRBV19
j_call: TRBJ1-2
clone_size: many
cdr3_nt: TGTGCCAGTCATCCTCCGGGCATGAGCTATGGCTACACCTTC
cdr3_aa: CASHPPGMSYGYTF

d_call: TRBD2
v_call: TRBV9
j_call: TRBJ2-3
clone_size: many
cdr3_nt: TGTGCCAGCAGCGTTAGCGGGAGGCGCACAGATACGCAGTATTTT
cdr3_aa: CASSVSGRRTDTQYF

d_call: TRBD1
v_call: TRBV5-1
j_call: TRBJ2-1
clone_size: many
cdr3_nt: TGCGCCAGCAGCTCTACCGGGACAGGGGGAAATGAGCAGTTCTTC
cdr3_aa: CASSSTGTGGNEQFF

d_call: TRBD2
v_call: TRBV10-1
j_call: TRBJ2-3
clone_size: NA
cdr3_nt: TGCGCCAGCAGTGAGTCTCCGGGACTAGCGGGCACAGATACGCAGTATTTT
cdr3_aa: CASSESPGLAGTDTQYF

d_call: NA
v_call: TRBV20-1
j_call: TRBJ1-4
clone_size: NA
cdr3_nt: TGCAGTGCTAGTAAAGGGTGGAATGAAACACTGTTTTTT
cdr3_aa: CSASKGWNETLFF

d_call: NA
v_call: TRBV6-1
j_call: TRBJ2-7
clone_size: few
cdr3_nt: TGTGCCAGCAGTCATCGGGAAGGGGACAAGTCCTACGAGCAGTACTTC
cdr3_aa: CASSHREGDKSYEQYF

d_call: TRBD1
v_call: TRBV11-2
j_call: TRBJ2-7
clone_size: many
cdr3_nt: TGTGCCAGCAGCTCAACAGGACAGGACCAATACTACGAGCAGTACTTC
cdr3_aa: CASSSTGQDQYYEQYF

d_call: NA
v_call: TRBV27
j_call: TRBJ2-3
clone_size: NA
cdr3_nt: TGTGCCAGCAGTTTATACCCCGAGACGTCCACAGATACGCAGTATTTT
cdr3_aa: CASSLYPETSTDTQYF

d_call: NA
v_call: TRBV13
j_call: TRBJ2-5
clone_size: NA
cdr3_nt: TGTGCCAGCAGCCAGCCCCTAGAAACCGGGGAGACCCAGTACTTC
cdr3_aa: CASSQPLETGETQYF

d_call: NA
v_call: TRBV4-1
j_call: TRBJ2-7
clone_size: medium-sized
cdr3_nt: TGCGCCAGCAGCCAAGAAGGTACTAGCGAGCAGTACTTC
cdr3_aa: CASSQEGTSEQYF

d_call: NA
v_call: TRBV6-1
j_call: TRBJ1-2
clone_size: many
cdr3_nt: TGTGCCAGCAGTGAGTATCTTCCAACCTTC
cdr3_aa: CASSEYLPTF

d_call: NA
v_call: TRBV5-1
j_call: TRBJ1-4
clone_size: many
cdr3_nt: TGCGCCAGCAGCGAGGCGGCCACTAATGAAAAACTGTTTTTT
cdr3_aa: CASSEAATNEKLFF

d_call: TRBD2
v_call: TRBV11-3
j_call: TRBJ2-5
clone_size: many
cdr3_nt: TGTGCCAGCAGCCTCGGACTAGCATGGGAGACCCAGTACTTC
cdr3_aa: CASSLGLAWETQYF

d_call: NA
v_call: TRBV7-2
j_call: TRBJ1-4
clone_size: many
cdr3_nt: TGTGCCAGCAGCCTAGGCACCGTCGCCTTTAATGAAAAACTGTTTTTT
cdr3_aa: CASSLGTVAFNEKLFF

d_call: NA
v_call: TRBV30
j_call: TRBJ1-5
clone_size: many
cdr3_nt: TGTGCCTGGAGTAACCCACGCAGGGCGCGGGATCAGCCCCAGCATTTT
cdr3_aa: CAWSNPRRARDQPQHF

d_call: TRBD1
v_call: TRBV27
j_call: TRBJ1-3
clone_size: many
cdr3_nt: TGTGCCACCAGGGACAGGTCCTCTGGAAACACCATATATTTT
cdr3_aa: CATRDRSSGNTIYF

d_call: NA
v_call: TRBV25-1
j_call: TRBJ1-2
clone_size: many
cdr3_nt: TGTGCCAGCAGTGAAGCCCCCATACAGGGAAACTATGGCTACACCTTC
cdr3_aa: CASSEAPIQGNYGYTF

d_call: NA
v_call: TRBV6-1
j_call: TRBJ2-7
clone_size: many
cdr3_nt: TGTGCCAGCAGTGATCCCGGGACGCCTTTCTACGAGCAGTACTTC
cdr3_aa: CASSDPGTPFYEQYF

d_call: TRBD1
v_call: TRBV24-1
j_call: TRBJ1-5
clone_size: many
cdr3_nt: TGTGCCACCAGTGATTCACAGGGGGATCAGCCCCAGCATTTT
cdr3_aa: CATSDSQGDQPQHF